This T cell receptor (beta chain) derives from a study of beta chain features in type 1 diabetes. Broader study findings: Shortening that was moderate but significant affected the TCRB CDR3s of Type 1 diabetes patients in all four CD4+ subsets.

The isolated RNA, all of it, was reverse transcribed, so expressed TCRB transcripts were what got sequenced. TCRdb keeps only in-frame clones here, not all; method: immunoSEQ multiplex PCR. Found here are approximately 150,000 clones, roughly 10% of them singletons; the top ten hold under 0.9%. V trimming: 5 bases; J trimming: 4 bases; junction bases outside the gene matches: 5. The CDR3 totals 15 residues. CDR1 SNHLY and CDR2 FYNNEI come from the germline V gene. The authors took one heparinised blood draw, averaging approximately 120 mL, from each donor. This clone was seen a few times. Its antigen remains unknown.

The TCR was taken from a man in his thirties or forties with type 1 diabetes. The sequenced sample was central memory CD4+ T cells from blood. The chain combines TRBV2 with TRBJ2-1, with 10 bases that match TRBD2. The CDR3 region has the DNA TGTGCCAGCAGTTATGAAGCGGGGGGGTACAATGAGCAGTTCTTC. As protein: CASSYEAGGYNEQFF.